The 26 T cell receptor beta chains listed next were all sequenced from one sample in a study of T-cell reconstitution after alpha-beta-depleted transplantation in children. A library of TCRbeta sequences, prepared with unique molecular identifiers, was generated. TCRdb passed the PCR reads through MiXCR, listing each CDR3 protein once. The sample yields approximately 420,000 distinct CDR3 sequences, 11% seen once. The sequencing used PBMCs from the stem cell graft donor, collected from the stem cell graft. Every receptor here comes from a human donor who donated a stem cell graft to a child with acute myeloid leukemia.

The chain carries TRBV30 and TRBJ1-6; D is perhaps TRBD1 (6 bases). CDR3 length equals 13 residues. The germline V gene has CDR1 GTSNPN and CDR2 SVGIG (reference sequence). Between the trimmed V and J ends, which lost 3 bases and 7 bases, there was a span of 10 bases. The CDR3 protein is CAWRQGGNSPLHF. The CDR3 DNA reads TGTGCCTGGAGACAGGGTGGGAATTCACCCCTCCACTTT.

This clonotype was counted only a few times. The rearrangement uses TRBV29-1 and TRBJ2-4; TRBD1 matches at 7 bases. The CDR3 loop spans 14 amino acids. Germline-derived CDR1 and CDR2 are SQVTM and ANQGSEA. J gave up 6 bases and V 4 bases, and 9 bases lay outside the gene matches. This chain's CDR3 is CSVGDSNKGNIQYF. CDR3 sequence (DNA): TGCAGCGTTGGGGACAGCAATAAAGGAAACATTCAGTACTTC.

The sample holds a few counts of this clonotype. The chain uses TRBV20-1 and TRBJ2-5; 9 bases fit TRBD2. The junction had 12 bases not matched to a gene; V was cut back by 6 bases and J by 4 bases. Germline CDR1 is DFQATT and CDR2 is SNEGSKA (reference sequence). The CDR3 loop spans 15 amino acids. The CDR3 loop is CSANLGGLAGETQYF. The CDR3 coding sequence is TGCAGTGCGAATCTCGGGGGACTAGCCGGAGAGACCCAGTACTTC.

The chain is built from TRBV5-1 and TRBJ2-1, with 9 bases identical to TRBD2. The CDR3 is made up of 17 amino acids. V was clipped by 6 bases and J by 4 bases; unmatched bases: 14. The germline V gene encodes CDR1 SGHRS and CDR2 YFSETQ. CDR3 sequence: CASTGGLALFPYNEQFF. The CDR3 nucleotides read TGCGCCAGCACCGGGGGACTAGCCCTATTCCCTTACAATGAGCAGTTCTTC. The full variable domain, its missing parts supplied by reference TRBV5-1 and TRBJ2-1, is KAGVTQTPRYLIKTRGQQVTLSCSPISGHRSVSWYQQTPGQGLQFLFEYFSETQRNKGNFPGRFSGRQFSNSRSEMNVSTLELGDSALYLCASTGGLALFPYNEQFFGPGTRLTVL.

The chain combines TRBV6-5 with TRBJ1-2; TRBD1 matches at 12 bases. The V segment lost 4 bases and the J segment 7 bases; nucleotides outside the gene matches: 10. The CDR3 loop spans 16 amino acids. The germline gives CDR1 MNHEY, CDR2 SVGAGI. This CDR3 reads CASSSMTGTGGVGYTF. The CDR3, as DNA: TGTGCCAGCAGTTCAATGACCGGGACAGGGGGCGTTGGCTACACCTTC.

The V and J genes are TRBV7-9 and TRBJ1-1; D not resolved. Germline CDR1 is SEHNR and CDR2 is FQNEAQ (reference sequence). The CDR3 runs to 14 residues. V was pared by 6 bases and J by 5 bases, with 16 bases between. The CDR3 DNA reads as TGTGCCAGCAGTGACTCAAGGAAAATGACTGAAGCTTTCTTT. Protein sequence: CASSDSRKMTEAFF.

This clonotype was detected a few times. The rearrangement uses TRBV27 and TRBJ1-5; D unresolved. Between the trimmed V and J ends, which lost 5 bases and 5 bases, there was a span of 16 bases. Looked up from germline, CDR1 is MNHEY and CDR2 is SMNVEV (reference sequence). The CDR3 is 15 residues long. The CDR3 coding sequence is TGTGCCAGCAGTGCCGACTGGAGGAGGGATCAGCCCCAGCATTTT. Residues: CASSADWRRDQPQHF.

A few counts support this clonotype. The gene calls are TRBV11-2 and TRBJ2-2; tentative D call: TRBD2 (6 bases). The CDR3 is 12 amino acids. The V end was cut by 3 bases, the J end by 13 bases, with 12 bases between. Germline V gene data show CDR1 as SGHAT and CDR2 as FQNNGV. CDR3 DNA: TGTGCCAGCAGCTTGGGGGACTGGGGGCTGTTTTTT. Protein product: CASSLGDWGLFF. The full variable domain, its missing parts supplied by reference TRBV11-2 and TRBJ2-2, is EAGVAQSPRYKIIEKRQSVAFWCNPISGHATLYWYQQILGQGPKLLIQFQNNGVVDDSQLPKDRFSAERLKGVDSTLKIQPAKLEDSAVYLCASSLGDWGLFFGEGSRLTVL.

This chain links TRBV12-3 or TRBV12-4 with TRBJ2-3; unclear D gene. The CDR3 has 12 residues. V was shortened by 7 bases and J by 3 bases, with 8 bases between the two germline ends. This chain's CDR3 is CASTYPTDTQYF. The CDR3 DNA reads as TGTGCCAGCACTTACCCAACAGATACGCAGTATTTT.

The V gene is TRBV7-2, the J gene TRBJ2-1; 12 positions agree with TRBD2. The V segment lost 1 base and the J segment 12 bases; nucleotides outside the gene matches: 7. Germline V lookup: CDR1 SGHTA, CDR2 FQGNSA. The CDR3 loop spans 15 amino acids. CDR3 in DNA: TGTGCCAGCAGCTTAGGGTCACTAGCGGGGGGAAGGCAGTTCTTC. Residues: CASSLGSLAGGRQFF.

This clonotype showed up many times. The chain has TRBV5-1 and TRBJ1-1; D remains ambiguous. This CDR3 contains 16 residues. Germline values: CDR1 SGHRS, CDR2 YFSETQ. Trimming cost V 0 bases and J 0 bases, with 12 bases left between them. The chain's CDR3 is CASSLVGVTVNTEAFF. The DNA of the CDR3 is TGCGCCAGCAGCTTGGTGGGAGTTACGGTGAACACTGAAGCTTTCTTT.

The chain uses TRBV28 and TRBJ1-1; D uncertain. The CDR3 sequence is 16 residues long. V shed 5 bases and J shed 6 bases, with 22 bases lying between them. Per the germline V gene, CDR1 is MDHEN and CDR2 is SYDVKM. The CDR3 DNA is TGTGCCAGCAGTCCCCTTGAGGACCGCGGGAATCCTGAAGCTTTCTTT. This translates into CASSPLEDRGNPEAFF.

This clonotype was seen repeatedly, ten times or more. The chain is built from TRBV20-1 and TRBJ2-7; 7 positions match TRBD1. Unmatched junction bases numbered 10, after V lost 2 bases and J lost 6 bases. There are 14 residues in the CDR3. Germline V gene data show CDR1 as DFQATT and CDR2 as SNEGSKA (reference sequence). CDR3 protein: CSARSRDSWSEQYF. The CDR3 nucleotides read TGCAGTGCTAGAAGTCGGGACAGTTGGAGCGAGCAGTACTTC.

Concerning this clonotype itself: A much larger clone lies one base from this, so it may be a read error. The V gene is TRBV20-1, the J gene TRBJ1-5, with D uncertain. The CDR3 is made up of 15 amino acids. Germline values: CDR1 DFQATT, CDR2 SNEGSKA (reference sequence). CDR3 sequence: CSAGEGGRGNRPQHF. DNA for the CDR3: TGCAGTGCTGGGGAGGGAGGGAGAGGCAATCGGCCCCAGCATTTT.

This clonotype was counted only a few times. This rearrangement joins TRBV12-3 or TRBV12-4 to TRBJ2-3; D gene unclear. This CDR3 comprises 14 residues. The V gene lost 5 bases and the J gene lost 4 bases, with 13 bases spanning the gap. CDR3 in DNA: TGTGCCAGCAGTCTACCTAACGACTCAGATACGCAGTATTTT. Translating gives CASSLPNDSDTQYF.

Ten or more counts support this clonotype. The chain combines TRBV7-9 with TRBJ2-7; no firm D call. Germline lookup yields CDR1 SEHNR and CDR2 FQNEAQ (reference sequence). V lost 6 bases to trimming and J lost 0 bases, with 9 bases between them. CDR3 length: 13 residues. The CDR3 DNA is TGTGCCAGCAGTCCCCCTTTCTCCTACGAGCAGTACTTC. Its protein is CASSPPFSYEQYF.

The genes are TRBV20-1 and TRBJ1-4, with TRBD1 matching 9 bases. J gave up 8 bases and V 5 bases, and 12 bases lay outside the gene matches. There are 15 residues in the CDR3. From germline, CDR1 is DFQATT and CDR2 SNEGSKA (reference sequence). CDR3 sequence (DNA): TGCAGTGCTGCCGGACAGGACAGGGGCGGGGAAAAACTGTTTTTT. Its translation is CSAAGQDRGGEKLFF.

About this clonotype itself: Germline is not matched at one junction end, which may reflect a read error. The V gene is TRBV3-1, the J gene TRBJ1-4, with a weak D call TRBD1 (5 bases). The CDR3 spans 15 residues. From germline, CDR1 is LGHDT and CDR2 YNNKEL (reference sequence). The CDR3, as DNA: TGTGCCAGCAGCTATCCCGGGACGGGGAATGAAAACCTGTTTTTT. Translating it yields CASSYPGTGNENLFF.

In this sample, this clonotype turned up a few times. V usage is TRBV7-2 and J usage is TRBJ1-2, with no clear D. V was trimmed by 5 bases and J by 4 bases, leaving 11 bases between them. Germline CDR1 and CDR2: SGHTA and FQGNSA. The CDR3 spans 13 residues. The CDR3 loop reads CASSPYNAYGYTF. The CDR3 DNA reads TGTGCCAGCAGCCCCTACAACGCCTATGGCTACACCTTC.

This clonotype was counted only a few times. The rearrangement uses TRBV20-1 and TRBJ2-1, with D maybe TRBD1 (5 bases). CDR1 and CDR2 from the germline V gene are DFQATT and SNEGSKA (reference sequence). V dropped 6 bases and J dropped 4 bases, with 7 bases sitting between them. The CDR3 consists of 11 residues. The CDR3, as DNA: TGCAGTGCCAGACAGTACAATGAGCAGTTCTTC. It codes for CSARQYNEQFF.

A few counts support this clonotype. The rearrangement uses TRBV2 and TRBJ1-4; D might be TRBD1 (5 bases). CDR3 size: 15 residues. Trimming removed 7 bases at V and 0 bases at J, with 12 bases between. Germline values: CDR1 SNHLY, CDR2 FYNNEI. DNA of the CDR3: TGTGCCAGCAAACTATTCAGGGCAACTAATGAAAAACTGTTTTTT. Translation: CASKLFRATNEKLFF.

This clonotype occurred many times. V is TRBV5-1 and J is TRBJ1-3, with TRBD1 identical over 8 bases. The CDR3 is 14 residues long. The germline CDR1 and CDR2 sequences are SGHRS and YFSETQ. Germline trimming cut 4 bases from V and 2 bases from J; bases unmatched to any gene: 2. In DNA, the CDR3 is TGCGCCAGCAGCCCGACAGGGGCTGGAAACACCATATATTTT. Translating it yields CASSPTGAGNTIYF.

Points on this clonotype: The junction departs from the called germline gene at one end, perhaps through a read error. The chain is built from TRBV29-1 and TRBJ1-4; a weak D match, TRBD1 (5 bases). In germline, CDR1 is SQVTM, CDR2 ANQGSEA. The CDR3 spans 13 residues. In DNA, the CDR3 is TGCGGCGTTCAGACAGCTTACAATGAAAAACTGTTTTTT. Its protein product is CGVQTAYNEKLFF.

A word on this clonotype: Germline and junction disagree at one end, which may indicate a read error. The genes are TRBV5-5 and TRBJ2-4; 9 nucleotides agree with TRBD2. Germline V CDR1 and CDR2: SGHKS, YYEKEE (reference sequence). This CDR3 region has 15 residues. The CDR3 loop is CASSQRGGDKNSQYF. CDR3 nucleotides: TGTGCCAGCAGCCAACGCGGGGGGGACAAAAACAGTCAGTACTTC.

The rearrangement joins TRBV20-1 to TRBJ2-3, with 8 bases lining up with TRBD2. The CDR3 has 15 amino acids. Unmatched junction bases numbered 11, after V lost 4 bases and J lost 5 bases. Germline V gives CDR1 DFQATT, CDR2 SNEGSKA (reference sequence). The CDR3 protein is CSAIMAGGRGDTQYF. The CDR3 coding sequence is TGCAGTGCTATTATGGCGGGAGGACGGGGAGATACGCAGTATTTT.

This clonotype was counted many times. The chain recombines TRBV5-4 with TRBJ2-1; 8 bases map to TRBD1. V trimming: 4 bases; J trimming: 8 bases; junction bases outside the gene matches: 5. This CDR3 has 13 amino acids. Germline CDR1 SGHNT, CDR2 YYREEE (reference sequence). The CDR3 is CASSRQGSDEQFF. The CDR3 DNA is TGTGCCAGCAGCCGACAGGGGTCCGATGAGCAGTTCTTC.